This T cell receptor beta chain was sequenced during a study of cytomegalovirus exposure and HLA in healthy donors. Study as a whole: In an earlier analysis, approximately 120 million unique TCR beta sequences were found from 200 million or so T cells.

It was with 60 Vbeta and 13 Jbeta primers that the PCR ran. Assay: immunoSEQ multiplex PCR; the TCRdb copy retains only in-frame clones and omits some. The sample data list 100,000 to 150,000 clones. The sample taken for sequencing was PBMCs. The receptor was isolated from a man aged 18 to 30 in good health and CMV-seronegative.

The CDR3 sequence: CASSYQAGGSYEQYF. The CDR3, as DNA: TGTGCCAGCAGTTACCAGGCGGGAGGCTCCTACGAGCAGTACTTC. V is TRBV6-6 and J is TRBJ2-7; 8 bases agree with TRBD2. The J segment lost 0 bases and the V segment lost 2 bases, leaving 3 bases of the junction unmatched. CDR1 MNHNY and CDR2 SVGAGI come from the germline V gene (reference sequence). The CDR3 loop spans 15 amino acids.